This passage covers 3 T cell receptor beta chains from one sample sequenced in a study of blood T cell repertoires in COVID-19. Clones were sequenced by immunoSEQ multiplex PCR, and TCRdb holds only the in-frame ones, with some missing. The sample includes 110,000 to 150,000 clones, 80% of them seen just once. Sequenced: peripheral blood. The receptors stem from an older man who had recovered from COVID-19.

This clone was found many times. This rearrangement joins TRBV7-2 to TRBJ1-4; possible D gene TRBD1, 5 bases. Germline-derived CDR1 and CDR2 are SGHTA and FQGNSA. This CDR3 spans 16 amino acids. Trimming stripped 3 bases from V and 3 bases from J, with 14 bases between. The CDR3 is CASSLQGSSSNEKLFF. CDR3 coding DNA: TGTGCCAGCAGCTTGCAGGGATCGTCATCTAATGAAAAACTGTTTTTT.

The J gene is TRBJ2-7, the V gene TRBV4-1, with 9 bases aligning to TRBD2. V lost 1 base, J lost 3 bases, and 4 bases stayed unmatched. The CDR3 consists of 15 residues. Germline-derived CDR1 and CDR2 are MGHRA and YSYEKL. CDR3 region: CASSQVPAGGYEQYF. For the CDR3, the DNA is TGCGCCAGCAGCCAAGTCCCAGCGGGAGGCTACGAGCAGTACTTC.

In the case of this clone: Other DNA sequences within the sample encode an identical CDR3. This chain joins TRBV9 and TRBJ2-7; tentatively, D is TRBD2 (5 bases). Trimming removed 0 bases from V and 4 bases from J, with 11 bases in between. Germline loops: CDR1 SGDLS, CDR2 YYNGEE. The CDR3 is 14 amino acids. The CDR3 here is CASSVGGSSYEQYF. CDR3 DNA sequence: TGTGCCAGCAGCGTAGGTGGGAGTAGTTACGAGCAGTACTTC.